The 23 T cell receptor beta chains in this list originate from one sample, sequenced in a study of vaccination effects on CD4 cells after COVID-19. Sequencing was performed with immunoSEQ multiplex PCR; in TCRdb, only in-frame clones are kept and a portion is missing. This table has 25,000 to 35,000 clones, around 75% appearing once. For these TCRs, the target antigens are not known. Using viral peptide pools, the ViraFEST assay grew out antigen-specific CD4+ T cells prior to sequencing. Investigators separated out CD4+ T cells once around nine days of culture had passed. Participants each got two BNT162b2 or mRNA-1273 vaccine doses. This material consisted of CD4+ T cells from PBMCs cultured with SARS-CoV-2 spike peptides, taken after COVID-19 vaccination. The receptor source for this set is a human donor who received a COVID-19 vaccine. Some clones in this sample may be carry-over from other donors' samples.

This chain links TRBV25-1 with TRBJ1-3; D is uncertain. The CDR3 consists of 13 residues. Germline CDR1 MGHDK, CDR2 SYGVNS. Trimming removed 6 bases from V and 0 bases from J, with 6 bases in between. The CDR3 sequence: CASRSNSGNTIYF. DNA for the CDR3: TGTGCCAGCAGGAGCAACTCTGGAAACACCATATATTTT.

V gene TRBV2 combines with J gene TRBJ1-2, with 9 bases aligning to TRBD1. Germline CDR1 is SNHLY and CDR2 is FYNNEI. The CDR3 length is 12 residues. V shed 8 bases, J shed 3 bases, and the junction held 1 base outside the gene matches. CDR3 region: CASRDRDYGYTF. The CDR3 DNA reads as TGTGCCAGCCGGGACAGGGACTATGGCTACACCTTC.

This chain uses TRBV18 with TRBJ2-3, with TRBD2 as a possible D gene (6 bases). Germline lookup yields CDR1 KGHSH and CDR2 LQKENI. Trimming removed 2 bases from V and 0 bases from J, with 9 bases in between. This CDR3 has 15 amino acids. This CDR3 is CASSPGGLSTDTQYF. CDR3 bases: TGTGCCAGCTCACCAGGGGGACTTAGCACAGATACGCAGTATTTT.

The chain uses TRBV12-3 or TRBV12-4 and TRBJ1-2, with D perhaps TRBD1 (6 bases). This CDR3 contains 13 residues. Trimming left V 6 bases short and J 5 bases short, with 13 bases between. The CDR3 protein is CASSRTVVYGYTF. In nucleotides, the CDR3 is TGTGCCAGCAGCCGGACAGTTGTGTATGGCTACACCTTC.

The chain has TRBV2 and TRBJ2-2; D is ambiguous. The CDR3 length is 14 residues. V was shortened by 7 bases and J by 0 bases, with 9 bases between the two germline ends. Germline V gene data show CDR1 as SNHLY and CDR2 as FYNNEI. The CDR3 DNA sequence: TGTGCCAGCAATGGACGGTCGAACACCGGGGAGCTGTTTTTT. It translates to CASNGRSNTGELFF. The whole variable domain, remainder taken from reference TRBV2 and TRBJ2-2, is EPEVTQTPSHQVTQMGQEVILRCVPISNHLYFYWYRQILGQKVEFLVSFYNNEISEKSEIFDDQFSVERPDGSNFTLKIRSTKLEDSAMYFCASNGRSNTGELFFGEGSRLTVL.

The CDR3 is CASSPVGQRTDTQYF. The CDR3 DNA follows: TGTGCCAGCAGCCCGGTTGGCCAACGCACAGATACGCAGTATTTT. J is TRBJ2-3 and V is TRBV5-4; unclear D gene. The CDR3 runs to 15 residues. Trimming took 4 bases from V and 1 from J, leaving 13 bases between them. CDR1 is SGHNT, CDR2 YYREEE, per germline (reference sequence). The variable domain in full, with the rest retrieved from reference TRBV5-4 and TRBJ2-3, is ETGVTQSPTHLIKTRGQQVTLRCSSQSGHNTVSWYQQALGQGPQFIFQYYREEENGRGNFPPRFSGLQFPNYSSELNVNALELDDSALYLCASSPVGQRTDTQYFGPGTRLTVL.

There are a few counts of this clone. The V gene is TRBV27, the J gene TRBJ1-3; D is perhaps TRBD1 (6 bases). CDR1 is MNHEY and CDR2 is SMNVEV in the germline V gene (reference sequence). The germline V and J ends were trimmed by 6 bases and 2 bases, with 11 bases remaining between them. The CDR3 covers 14 residues. Here the CDR3 DNA reads TGTGCCAGCAGAGCCACAGGGACTGGAAACACCATATATTTT. Protein product: CASRATGTGNTIYF.

The rearrangement uses TRBV4-1 and TRBJ1-3; the match to TRBD1 covers 7 bases. With 1 base clipped from V and 3 bases from J, the junction kept 9 bases outside the gene matches. Per germline, CDR1 MGHRA and CDR2 YSYEKL. The CDR3 runs to 17 residues. CDR3 bases: TGCGCCAGCAGCCAAGGTTTGGCCAGGGGGTATGGAAACACCATATATTTT. It translates to CASSQGLARGYGNTIYF.

The chain combines TRBV2 with TRBJ1-3; no reliable D call. V dropped 5 bases and J dropped 0 bases, with 2 bases sitting between them. Germline V gene lookup returns CDR1 SNHLY and CDR2 FYNNEI. This CDR3 comprises 12 residues. The CDR3 here is CASSLSGNTIYF. For the CDR3, the DNA is TGTGCCAGCAGTCTCTCTGGAAACACCATATATTTT.

V is TRBV3-1 (or the pseudogene TRBV3-2) and J is TRBJ1-4, with D maybe TRBD1 (5 bases). This CDR3 has 14 residues. V was trimmed by 0 bases and J by 12 bases, leaving 14 bases between them. Germline V gives CDR1 LGHDT, CDR2 YNNKEL (reference sequence). CDR3 DNA sequence: TGTGCCAGCAGCCAAGAGGCGGGAAAGGGACAACTGTTTTTT. Residues: CASSQEAGKGQLFF.

The V and J genes are TRBV24-1 and TRBJ2-5; a possible D gene is TRBD2 (6 bases). The CDR3 sequence is 13 residues long. Looked up from germline, CDR1 is KGHDR and CDR2 is SFDVKD. V was pared by 5 bases and J by 5 bases, with 11 bases between. The CDR3 reads CATSGGGVETQYF. As DNA, the CDR3 is TGTGCCACCAGTGGAGGAGGGGTCGAGACCCAGTACTTC.

The genes are TRBV24-1 and TRBJ2-6, with D perhaps matching TRBD1 (6 bases). Germline assignment: CDR1 KGHDR and CDR2 SFDVKD. CDR3 length: 14 amino acids. V lost 5 bases, J lost 2 bases, and 6 bases lay in between. CDR3 DNA sequence: TGTGCCACCAGTGGGGGGCCTGGGGCCAACGTCCTGACTTTC. It specifies CATSGGPGANVLTF.

The rearrangement uses TRBV29-1 and TRBJ1-1; D not certain. Germline V gives CDR1 SQVTM, CDR2 ANQGSEA. Trimming removed 1 base at V and 2 bases at J, with 14 bases between. This CDR3 is 15 amino acids long. CDR3 protein: CSVEVGSRINTEAFF. The CDR3 DNA is TGCAGCGTTGAAGTAGGAAGTCGAATCAACACTGAAGCTTTCTTT.

This chain connects TRBV20-1 to TRBJ2-2, with TRBD2 identical over 9 bases. Germline loops: CDR1 DFQATT, CDR2 SNEGSKA (reference sequence). With 3 bases clipped from V and 5 bases from J, the junction kept 4 bases outside the gene matches. The CDR3 runs 14 residues. The CDR3 protein is CSASWAGGTGELFF. The CDR3 bases are TGCAGTGCTAGTTGGGCGGGGGGGACCGGGGAGCTGTTTTTT.

The chain has TRBV4-3 and TRBJ2-6; D is undetermined. Germline assignment: CDR1 LGHNA and CDR2 YSLEER. With 3 bases removed from V and 0 bases from J, the gap between germline ends came to 6 bases. The CDR3 length is 15 residues. The CDR3 bases are TGCGCCAGCAGCCAGCAGGACTCTGGGGCCAACGTCCTGACTTTC. It encodes CASSQQDSGANVLTF.

The chain uses TRBV10-1 and TRBJ2-5; 11 bases are shared with TRBD2. This CDR3 region has 15 residues. V lost 4 bases to trimming and J lost 4 bases; unmatched junction nucleotides: 5. Per germline, CDR1 WNHNN and CDR2 SYGVQD (reference sequence). In DNA form, the CDR3 reads TGCGCCAGCAGTGTTAGCGGGGGGGCTCCAGAGACCCAGTACTTC. This encodes CASSVSGGAPETQYF.

The genes are TRBV7-8 and TRBJ1-2; maybe TRBD1 (5 bases). The CDR3 loop spans 14 amino acids. Germline-derived CDR1 and CDR2 are SGHVS and FQNEAQ. Trimming cost V 5 bases and J 4 bases, with 14 bases left between them. The CDR3 sequence: CASSRDAGGYGYTF. CDR3 in DNA: TGTGCCAGCAGCCGGGACGCGGGGGGCTATGGCTACACCTTC.

V is TRBV18 and J is TRBJ1-3, with D perhaps TRBD1 (5 bases). V dropped 5 bases and J dropped 3 bases, with 14 bases sitting between them. There are 15 residues in the CDR3. The germline gives CDR1 KGHSH, CDR2 LQKENI. The chain's CDR3 is CASSEGRGRGNTIYF. Written as DNA, the CDR3 is TGTGCCAGCTCAGAGGGGCGGGGACGTGGAAACACCATATATTTT.

The rearrangement links TRBV9 to TRBJ2-2; maybe TRBD1 (5 bases). CDR3 length equals 16 residues. The germline V and J ends were trimmed by 0 bases and 1 base, with 10 bases remaining between them. The germline CDR1 and CDR2 sequences are SGDLS and YYNGEE. The CDR3, as DNA: TGTGCCAGCAGCGTAGATCTAGGGGTGAACACCGGGGAGCTGTTTTTT. Translation gives CASSVDLGVNTGELFF. Full variable domain (missing parts from reference TRBV9 and TRBJ2-2): DSGVTQTPKHLITATGQRVTLRCSPRSGDLSVYWYQQSLDQGLQFLIQYYNGEERAKGNILERFSAQQFPDLHSELNLSSLELGDSALYFCASSVDLGVNTGELFFGEGSRLTVL.

The chain has TRBV24-1 and TRBJ2-5; D possibly corresponds to TRBD2 (6 bases). The CDR3 contains 15 residues. V lost 6 bases to trimming and J lost 1 base, with 14 bases between them. From germline, CDR1 is KGHDR and CDR2 SFDVKD. CDR3 loop: CATSPPGDGQETQYF. CDR3 bases: TGTGCCACCAGTCCCCCGGGGGACGGCCAAGAGACCCAGTACTTC.

This chain links TRBV5-1 with TRBJ2-1, with 14 bases matching TRBD2. CDR3 length: 19 residues. The germline V gene encodes CDR1 SGHRS and CDR2 YFSETQ. The V segment lost 6 bases and the J segment 0 bases; nucleotides outside the gene matches: 11. As DNA, the CDR3 is TGCGCCAGCAAGATAGGACTAGCGGGGGGACCCAGCTCCTACAATGAGCAGTTCTTC. Protein product: CASKIGLAGGPSSYNEQFF.

The rearrangement joins TRBV27 to TRBJ1-2, with unresolved D. CDR3 length equals 13 residues. The germline V and J ends were trimmed by 3 bases and 9 bases, with 14 bases remaining between them. Germline assignment: CDR1 MNHEY and CDR2 SMNVEV (reference sequence). The CDR3 bases are TGTGCCAGCAGTTTCCTTCAGGCTCGGAGCTACACCTTC. It specifies CASSFLQARSYTF.

The J gene is TRBJ1-1, the V gene TRBV7-9; no clear D. V lost 5 bases, J lost 10 bases, and 20 bases lay in between. From germline, CDR1 is SEHNR and CDR2 FQNEAQ (reference sequence). The length of the CDR3 is 14 residues. The CDR3 protein is CASSPDWQADPAFF. The CDR3 bases are TGTGCCAGCAGCCCCGATTGGCAGGCGGACCCAGCTTTCTTT. Based on the CDR3 plus reference TRBV7-9 and TRBJ1-1, the full variable domain is DTGVSQNPRHKITKRGQNVTFRCDPISEHNRLYWYRQTLGQGPEFLTYFQNEAQLEKSRLLSDRFSAERPKGSFSTLEIQRTEQGDSAMYLCASSPDWQADPAFFGQGTRLTVV.